A selection of T cell receptor beta chains follows, all from one sample in a study of T cell responses to AZD1222 COVID-19 vaccine. TCRdb keeps only in-frame clones here, not all; method: immunoSEQ multiplex PCR. The sample holds 84,000 or so clones, 80% to 90% seen once. The sequencing here drew on peripheral blood, taken on day 0 of AZD1222 vaccination. These receptor sequences come from an adult in good health. Both conserved end residues are part of each CDR3. D genes are given only for firm matches. Clone size is not always given. Where it is, it says once, few, many or a class for expanded clones.

V,J,D,size,DNA,CDR3
TRBV28,TRBJ2-7,-,-,TGTGCCAGCAGTTCCTATGCCCAGGCTACGGGGGAGCAGTACTTC,CASSSYAQATGEQYF
TRBV28,TRBJ1-2,TRBD1,-,TGTGCCAGCACCCCGGGGAGGGGGCCTTATGGCTACACCTTC,CASTPGRGPYGYTF
TRBV10-3,TRBJ2-7,-,-,TGTGCCATCAGTCCCCAGAACGGGGCGTATGAGCAGTACTTC,CAISPQNGAYEQYF
TRBV27,TRBJ2-7,TRBD1,once,TGTGCCAGCAGTTCCCCCGGACAGGGGTCCCACGAGCAGTACTTC,CASSSPGQGSHEQYF
TRBV19,TRBJ1-2,TRBD1,-,TGTGCCAGTAGTGCTCAAACAGGGGAACGGTATGGCTACACCTTC,CASSAQTGERYGYTF
TRBV9,TRBJ2-3,-,-,TGTGCCAGCAGCGTAGGCAGGGATACGCAGTATTTT,CASSVGRDTQYF
TRBV14,TRBJ2-1,TRBD2,-,TGTGCCAGCAGCCCCCTAGGACTAGCGGGCTACAATGAGCAGTTCTTC,CASSPLGLAGYNEQFF
TRBV12-3/TRBV12-4,TRBJ1-5,-,-,TGTGCCAGCACCCGGCAGGGCAATCAGCCCCAGCATTTT,CASTRQGNQPQHF
TRBV5-6,TRBJ2-3,TRBD2,-,TGTGCCAGCAGCCAATTGGGAGGGCTGGACACAGATACGCAGTATTTT,CASSQLGGLDTDTQYF
TRBV2,TRBJ2-2,-,-,TGTGCCAGCCGGGCCGGGCCCGGGGAGCTGTTTTTT,CASRAGPGELFF
TRBV11-1,TRBJ2-1,-,-,TGTGCCAGCAGCTTAGAGACCTACAATGAGCAGTTCTTC,CASSLETYNEQFF
TRBV24-1,TRBJ2-1,TRBD2,-,TGTGCCACCAGTGATTTGAAGGCGGCTAGCGGGAGTATAGGTGAGCAGTTCTTC,CATSDLKAASGSIGEQFF
TRBV3-1/TRBV3-2,TRBJ1-3,TRBD1,-,TGTGCCAGCAGCCCGTCGACAGGGTCCGGAAACACCATATATTTT,CASSPSTGSGNTIYF
TRBV29-1,TRBJ2-2,-,-,TGCAGCGTTGAAGTAGGGGGGGAAGCCGGGGAGCTGTTTTTT,CSVEVGGEAGELFF
TRBV14,TRBJ1-2,-,-,TGTGCCAGCAGCCAATCAAGCTCCGGTGGCTACACCTTC,CASSQSSSGGYTF
TRBV28,TRBJ2-7,TRBD1,once,TGTGCCAGCATCTCAACCGGACAGGGGAGGACCTACGAGCAGTACTTC,CASISTGQGRTYEQYF
TRBV27,TRBJ1-2,-,-,TGTGCCAGCAGTTTTCGGCAGTACTATGGCTACACCTTC,CASSFRQYYGYTF
TRBV27,TRBJ2-1,-,-,TGTGCCAGCAGTTTTCACAATGAGCAGTTCTTC,CASSFHNEQFF
TRBV7-3,TRBJ1-1,TRBD1,-,TGTGCCAGCAGCCCGTACAGGGGGGGGAACACTGAAGCTTTCTTT,CASSPYRGGNTEAFF
TRBV11-2,TRBJ2-3,TRBD2,-,TGTGCCAGCAGCAATCTAGCGGGAGTGGCAGATACGCAGTATTTT,CASSNLAGVADTQYF
TRBV29-1,TRBJ1-1,-,-,TGCAGCGTTGAAGAGACCGGGGGCACTGAAGCTTTCTTT,CSVEETGGTEAFF
TRBV6-5,TRBJ1-4,-,once,TGTGCCAGCAGTTACCGCCGAAGCGCAACTAATGAAAAACTGTTTTTT,CASSYRRSATNEKLFF
TRBV28,TRBJ1-5,-,-,TGTGCCAGCAGCTGGCGGGGGTCGGTTCAGCCCCAGCATTTT,CASSWRGSVQPQHF
TRBV5-6,TRBJ2-4,-,-,TGTGCCAGCAGCTTGGGGCGACAGGCCAAAAACATTCAGTACTTC,CASSLGRQAKNIQYF
TRBV5-1,TRBJ2-5,TRBD1,-,TGCGCCAGCAGCTTGGCCGGGACAGAGGAAGAGACCCAGTACTTC,CASSLAGTEEETQYF
TRBV24-1,TRBJ1-5,-,-,TGTGCCACCAGTACAGGGACTCAGCCCCAGCATTTT,CATSTGTQPQHF
TRBV5-4,TRBJ2-4,-,-,TGTGCCAGCAGCTTTAGCGGTAAAAACATTCAGTACTTC,CASSFSGKNIQYF
TRBV11-2,TRBJ2-1,-,-,TGTGCCAGCAGCCCCGAGGACTACAATGAGCAGTTCTTC,CASSPEDYNEQFF
TRBV10-3,TRBJ2-7,TRBD2,-,TGTGCCACCCGGGGGGAACACTACGAGCAGTACTTC,CATRGEHYEQYF
TRBV6-4,TRBJ2-1,-,few,TGTGCCAGCAGTGACGGAGGGGGCACGGATGAGCAGTTCTTC,CASSDGGGTDEQFF
TRBV11-2,TRBJ2-5,-,-,TGTGCCAGCAGCATTTACAGCAAAGAGACCCAGTACTTC,CASSIYSKETQYF
TRBV7-2,TRBJ2-3,TRBD1,-,TGTGCCAGCAGCTACGGGACAGGGGAAACAGATACGCAGTATTTT,CASSYGTGETDTQYF
TRBV5-1,TRBJ1-3,-,once,TGCGCCAGCAGCTTGAGGCAACAGGGATCTGATGGAAACACCATATATTTT,CASSLRQQGSDGNTIYF
TRBV6-5,TRBJ2-1,-,-,TGTGCCAGCACCCCCGATCGGGGATATGAGCAGTTCTTC,CASTPDRGYEQFF
TRBV5-1,TRBJ2-7,-,-,TGCGCCAGCAGCGGCAGGACAGATCTCCCGATACGCTACGAGCAGTACTTC,CASSGRTDLPIRYEQYF
TRBV11-3,TRBJ2-3,TRBD1,once,TGTGCCAGCAGCCTAGGGACAGGGTCAGGAGATACGCAGTATTTT,CASSLGTGSGDTQYF
TRBV2,TRBJ1-4,-,-,TGTGCCAGCAGTGAATTGGTCCGGGGTGAAAAACTGTTTTTT,CASSELVRGEKLFF
TRBV25-1,TRBJ2-3,-,once,TGTGCCAGCAGTGACCGCCGGGGCCCCGGGGATACGCAGTATTTT,CASSDRRGPGDTQYF
TRBV7-2,TRBJ1-1,-,-,TGTGCCAGCAGCTTAGGAGGCACCTACACTGAAGCTTTCTTT,CASSLGGTYTEAFF
TRBV18,TRBJ2-5,TRBD1,-,TGTGCCAGCTCACCTAAAACGACAGGGCGAGAGACCCAGTACTTC,CASSPKTTGRETQYF